The 21 T cell receptor beta chains below come from one sample, sequenced in a study of blood T cell repertoires in COVID-19. Clones were sequenced by immunoSEQ multiplex PCR, and TCRdb holds only the in-frame ones, with some missing. The data show 180,000 or so clones, roughly three quarters seen once. Sequencing was performed on PBMCs or T cells enriched from blood (not recorded which). The origin of the receptors is a man in his sixties who had been exposed to COVID-19.

This chain uses TRBV11-3 with TRBJ2-5; 9 bases line up with TRBD2. This CDR3 is built from 18 residues. V lost 3 bases, J lost 2 bases, and 13 bases stayed unmatched. Germline CDR1 and CDR2: SGHNT and YENEEA. The chain's CDR3 is CASSFNVLAGWRQETQYF. The CDR3 nucleotides read TGTGCCAGCAGCTTTAATGTGCTAGCGGGATGGCGGCAAGAGACCCAGTACTTC.

The rearrangement joins TRBV12-3 or TRBV12-4 to TRBJ1-6; D unclear. This CDR3 is 12 amino acids long. The V end was cut by 5 bases, the J end by 12 bases, with 11 bases between. CDR3 bases: TGTGCCAGCAGTCCCCCGGGGTTACCCCTCCACTTT. Translation gives CASSPPGLPLHF.

The chain has TRBV6-5 and TRBJ2-7, with a weak D call TRBD2 (7 bases). Trimming cost V 6 bases and J 6 bases, with 18 bases left between them. The CDR3 extends over 14 amino acids. Germline loops: CDR1 MNHEY, CDR2 SVGAGI. The CDR3 here is CASRSTRGTSEQYF. CDR3 sequence (DNA): TGTGCCAGCAGATCAACGCGGGGGACATCCGAGCAGTACTTC.

V is TRBV29-1 and J is TRBJ2-2; 8 positions agree with TRBD1. Germline CDR1 reads SQVTM; CDR2 reads ANQGSEA. The CDR3 extends over 14 amino acids. V shed 6 bases and J 4 bases; nucleotides not matched to a gene: 7. The chain's CDR3 is CSVLGQGGTGELFF. The CDR3 coding sequence is TGCAGCGTCCTAGGACAGGGTGGCACCGGGGAGCTGTTTTTT.

The V and J genes are TRBV7-2 and TRBJ1-3, with a possible D match to TRBD1 (5 bases). The CDR3 extends over 15 amino acids. Trimming cost V 5 bases and J 0 bases, with 11 bases left between them. Per germline, CDR1 SGHTA and CDR2 FQGNSA. The CDR3, as DNA: TGTGCCAGCAGCACCTGGGGGGGCTCTGGAAACACCATATATTTT. Its protein is CASSTWGGSGNTIYF. Looking up the rest from reference TRBV7-2 and TRBJ1-3 gives the full variable domain: GAGVSQSPSNKVTEKGKDVELRCDPISGHTALYWYRQSLGQGLEFLIYFQGNSAPDKSGLPSDRFSAERTGGSVSTLTIQRTQQEDSAVYLCASSTWGGSGNTIYFGEGSWLTVV.

The chain is built from TRBV25-1 and TRBJ1-2; TRBD1 is a possible D gene (5 bases). Trimming took 6 bases from V and 4 from J, leaving 6 bases between them. The germline V gene has CDR1 MGHDK and CDR2 SYGVNS. The CDR3 loop spans 11 amino acids. The CDR3 region is CASRTGYGYTF. The CDR3 DNA reads TGTGCCAGCAGAACAGGCTATGGCTACACCTTC.

The V and J genes are TRBV27 and TRBJ2-1, with D perhaps TRBD2 (5 bases). Germline loops: CDR1 MNHEY, CDR2 SMNVEV (reference sequence). There are 14 residues in the CDR3. V lost 10 bases to trimming and J lost 5 bases, with 18 bases between them. CDR3 sequence: CATQRLASDNEQFF. The DNA of the CDR3 is TGTGCCACCCAGCGGCTAGCATCCGACAATGAGCAGTTCTTC.

The chain uses TRBV29-1 and TRBJ2-1; 11 positions agree with TRBD1. Germline assignment: CDR1 SQVTM and CDR2 ANQGSEA. This CDR3 has 14 residues. V trimming: 7 bases; J trimming: 4 bases; junction bases outside the gene matches: 6. The DNA for the CDR3 is TGCAGCGGGCGGGACAGGGGGTATTACAATGAGCAGTTCTTC. It yields the protein CSGRDRGYYNEQFF.

This clone occurred once. The chain is built from TRBV27 and TRBJ1-2, with TRBD1 matching over 7 bases. Germline V lookup: CDR1 MNHEY, CDR2 SMNVEV (reference sequence). The J segment lost 4 bases and the V segment lost 7 bases, leaving 15 bases of the junction unmatched. The CDR3 covers 16 residues. The CDR3 DNA is TGTGCCAGCACCCGACTAGACAGGGTGGACGGCTATGGCTACACCTTC. Translating it yields CASTRLDRVDGYGYTF.

V is TRBV27 and J is TRBJ2-5; 7 bases are a match to TRBD2. The CDR3 has 15 residues. Germline CDR1 is MNHEY and CDR2 is SMNVEV (reference sequence). The V gene end was trimmed by 1 base and the J gene end by 5 bases; junction bases not matched to a gene: 7. The CDR3 nucleotides are TGTGCCAGCAGTTTATGGGGCGGGAGTGGGGAGACCCAGTACTTC. Residues: CASSLWGGSGETQYF.

The rearrangement uses TRBV6-5 and TRBJ2-7, with a tentative D call TRBD2 (6 bases). V lost 0 bases, J lost 5 bases, and 14 bases lay in between. CDR3 size: 15 residues. Germline V lookup: CDR1 MNHEY, CDR2 SVGAGI. Here the CDR3 reads CASSYSIGGDDEQYF. The CDR3 nucleotides read TGTGCCAGCAGTTACTCGATAGGCGGGGACGACGAGCAGTACTTC.

The chain uses TRBV7-2 and TRBJ2-2; D ambiguous. Germline CDR1 is SGHTA and CDR2 is FQGNSA. Trimming pared 2 bases from V and 1 base from J, leaving 11 bases between. The CDR3 totals 16 residues. The CDR3 DNA reads as TGTGCCAGCAGCTTATCGCGCAACCTGAACACCGGGGAGCTGTTTTTT. Its translation: CASSLSRNLNTGELFF.

This clone was counted only a few times. V and J are TRBV7-9 and TRBJ2-7, with D possibly matching TRBD1 (6 bases). The CDR3 totals 15 residues. Germline assignment: CDR1 SEHNR and CDR2 FQNEAQ (reference sequence). V was trimmed by 5 bases and J by 2 bases, leaving 16 bases between them. CDR3 in amino acids: CASSLGSRGTYEQYF. The CDR3, as DNA: TGTGCCAGCAGCCTCGGTTCCAGGGGTACCTACGAGCAGTACTTC. Drawing the rest from reference TRBV7-9 and TRBJ2-7, the complete variable domain is DTGVSQNPRHKITKRGQNVTFRCDPISEHNRLYWYRQTLGQGPEFLTYFQNEAQLEKSRLLSDRFSAERPKGSFSTLEIQRTEQGDSAMYLCASSLGSRGTYEQYFGPGTRLTVT.

The chain has TRBV7-2 and TRBJ2-7; 9 nucleotides align to TRBD2. The V and J ends lost 3 bases and 1 base, in that order; junction bases with no gene match: 7. CDR1 is SGHTA and CDR2 is FQGNSA in the germline V gene. This CDR3 contains 16 residues. In nucleotides, the CDR3 is TGTGCCAGCAGCTTGGGTAGCGGGAGTGGATCCTACGAGCAGTACTTC. Amino acids: CASSLGSGSGSYEQYF.

Relative to its sample, this clone is medium-sized. The chain recombines TRBV7-6 with TRBJ1-6, with a weak D call TRBD1 (6 bases). Germline V lookup: CDR1 SGHVS, CDR2 FNYEAQ. V was cut by 3 bases and J by 8 bases, with 17 bases left in between. CDR3 length equals 16 residues. The CDR3 bases are TGTGCCAGCAGCTTCGCAGCCGCCGAGGGGGATTCACCCCTCCACTTT. Translation gives CASSFAAAEGDSPLHF. The full variable domain, rest sourced from reference TRBV7-6 and TRBJ1-6, is GAGVSQSPRYKVTKRGQDVALRCDPISGHVSLYWYRQALGQGPEFLTYFNYEAQQDKSGLPNDRFSAERPEGSISTLTIQRTEQRDSAMYRCASSFAAAEGDSPLHFGNGTRLTVT.

V gene TRBV24-1 combines with J gene TRBJ2-2, with 9 bases identical to TRBD2. The CDR3 is 19 residues long. V trimming: 5 bases; J trimming: 4 bases; junction bases outside the gene matches: 16. Per the germline V gene, CDR1 is KGHDR and CDR2 is SFDVKD. CDR3 sequence: CATSANSGGTWGGTGELFF. CDR3 nucleotides: TGTGCCACCAGTGCGAATAGCGGGGGCACGTGGGGTGGCACCGGGGAGCTGTTTTTT.

J is TRBJ2-2 and V is TRBV6-2 or TRBV6-3; 9 nucleotides align to TRBD1. The germline gives CDR1 MNHEY, CDR2 SVGEGT. J gave up 5 bases and V 6 bases, and 4 bases lay outside the gene matches. The length of the CDR3 is 14 residues. CDR3 amino acids: CASSPDRGTGELFF. CDR3 DNA sequence: TGTGCCAGCAGCCCGGACAGGGGAACCGGGGAGCTGTTTTTT.

V is TRBV27 and J is TRBJ1-5; 9 nucleotides agree with TRBD1. V was clipped by 8 bases and J by 2 bases; unmatched bases: 4. The V gene's germline CDR1 is MNHEY and CDR2 SMNVEV (reference sequence). The CDR3 is 14 residues long. In nucleotides, the CDR3 is TGTGCCAGCGGACAGGGGATGGGCAATCAGCCCCAGCATTTT. Translated, it gives CASGQGMGNQPQHF.

The chain couples TRBV7-3 to TRBJ1-4; unclear D gene. Trimming stripped 5 bases from V and 8 bases from J, with 12 bases between. The CDR3 loop spans 13 amino acids. The V gene's germline CDR1 is SGHTA and CDR2 FQGTGA. The CDR3 is CASSIRPSEKLFF. CDR3 DNA: TGTGCCAGCAGCATACGGCCTAGCGAAAAACTGTTTTTT.

The chain has TRBV27 and TRBJ2-1; D remains unclear. There are 14 residues in the CDR3. CDR1 and CDR2 (germline): MNHEY, SMNVEV (reference sequence). Trimming cost V 3 bases and J 0 bases, with 6 bases left between them. Here the CDR3 DNA reads TGTGCCAGCAGTTTTGAGCGCTCCTACAATGAGCAGTTCTTC. The encoded protein is CASSFERSYNEQFF.

The chain carries TRBV19 and TRBJ2-3; 12 positions match TRBD1. V trimming: 2 bases; J trimming: 5 bases; junction bases outside the gene matches: 2. Per germline, CDR1 LNHDA and CDR2 SQIVND (reference sequence). This CDR3 is built from 15 residues. The CDR3 loop reads CASSIRDRGRDTQYF. CDR3 DNA: TGTGCCAGTAGTATAAGGGACAGGGGGCGAGATACGCAGTATTTT.